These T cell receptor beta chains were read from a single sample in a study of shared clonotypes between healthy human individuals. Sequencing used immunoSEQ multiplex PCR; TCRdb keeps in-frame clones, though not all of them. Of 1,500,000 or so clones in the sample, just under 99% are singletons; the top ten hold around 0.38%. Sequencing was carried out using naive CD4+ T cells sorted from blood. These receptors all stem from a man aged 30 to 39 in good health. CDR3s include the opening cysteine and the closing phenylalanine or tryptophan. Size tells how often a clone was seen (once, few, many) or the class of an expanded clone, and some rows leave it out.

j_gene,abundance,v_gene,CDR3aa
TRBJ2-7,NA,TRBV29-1,CSVGGQGLREQYF
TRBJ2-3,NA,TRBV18,CASSQEIAGASTDTQYF
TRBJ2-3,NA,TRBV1,CTSSQSASGTGCTDTQYF
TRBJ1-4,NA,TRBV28,CASWGRTNEKLFF
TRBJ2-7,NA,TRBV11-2,CASSLDFGNYEQYF
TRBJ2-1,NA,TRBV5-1,CASSSGPYNEQFF
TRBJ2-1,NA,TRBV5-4,CASGPTYLSYNEQFF
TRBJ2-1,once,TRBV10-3,CAISAGTGVYNEQFF
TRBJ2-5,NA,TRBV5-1,CASSLGGIREETQYF
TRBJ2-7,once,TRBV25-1,CASSDRGSDEQYF
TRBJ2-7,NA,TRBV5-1,CASSRDRTYEQYF
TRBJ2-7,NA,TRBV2,CASSESGVWQYF
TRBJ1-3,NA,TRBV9,CASSATGISGNTIYF
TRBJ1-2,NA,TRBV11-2,CASSLSTFYGYTF
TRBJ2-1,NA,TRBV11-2,CASSTLKGLAEYNEQFF
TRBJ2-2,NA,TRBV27,CASGKFKTGELFF
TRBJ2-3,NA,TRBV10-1,CASSDPGGPDTQYF
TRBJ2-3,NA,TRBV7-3,CASSLRGGADTQYF
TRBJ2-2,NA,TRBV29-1,CSVQLPGTGELFF
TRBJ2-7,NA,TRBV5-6,CASSRTGTGSYEQYF
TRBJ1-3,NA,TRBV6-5,CASSRTVSGNTIYF
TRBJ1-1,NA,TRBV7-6,CASSLDSTTNTEAFF
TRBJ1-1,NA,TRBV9,CASSAGLSTEAFF
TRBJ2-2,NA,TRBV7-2,CAAPASGRIYTGELFF
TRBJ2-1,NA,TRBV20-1,CSASPFGEQFF
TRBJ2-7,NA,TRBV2,CASRTSGRAWYEQYF
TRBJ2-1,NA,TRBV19,CASRVRNEQFF
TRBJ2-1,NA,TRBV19,CASSMLAPEYNEQFF
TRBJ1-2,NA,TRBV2,CASSELSNEGNYGYTF
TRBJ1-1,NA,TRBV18,CASSVKEGTEAFF
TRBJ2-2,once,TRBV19,CASSDRGLTGELFF
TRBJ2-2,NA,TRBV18,CASSPRRENTGELFF
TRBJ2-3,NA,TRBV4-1,CASSQGSAVRTDTQYF
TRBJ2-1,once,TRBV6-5,CASKPGVAYNEQFF
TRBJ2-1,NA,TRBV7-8,CASSLVRGDSYNEQFF
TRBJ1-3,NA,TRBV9,CASSQGNHRAPLRNTIYF
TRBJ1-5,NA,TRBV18,CASSPRTAQPQHF
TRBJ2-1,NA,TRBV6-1,CASAGDFNNEQFF
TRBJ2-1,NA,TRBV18,CASSSLAGAYNEQFF
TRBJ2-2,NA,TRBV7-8,CASSLEGVSPGELFF
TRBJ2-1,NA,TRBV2,CASSRRSGRLAGIGNEQFF
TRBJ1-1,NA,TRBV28,CASKERNTEAFF
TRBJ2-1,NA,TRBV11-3,CASSLDPVRGDEQFF
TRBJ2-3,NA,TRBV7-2,CASSLDAGDTDTQYF
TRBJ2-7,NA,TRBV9,CASSVAGGNEQYF
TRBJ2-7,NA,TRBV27,CASSLRGSIYEQYF
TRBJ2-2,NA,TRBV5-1,CASSYLDRAGELFF
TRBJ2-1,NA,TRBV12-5,CASGSRTGHEQFF
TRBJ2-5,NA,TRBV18,CASSPIGLAGVGETQYF
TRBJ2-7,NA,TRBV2,CASSEGGTGVYEQYF